These 3 T cell receptor beta chains originate from one sample sequenced in a study of blood T cell repertoires in COVID-19. Profiling relied on immunoSEQ multiplex PCR, and the TCRdb table lists in-frame clones only, not all of them. Here the sample spans about 300,000 clones, approximately 90% being singletons. Sequenced: peripheral blood. These receptor sequences come from a man aged 35-49 years with acute or convalescent COVID-19.

The V call is TRBV9, the J call TRBJ1-2; TRBD1 is a possible D gene (5 bases). Germline lookup yields CDR1 SGDLS and CDR2 YYNGEE. The CDR3 consists of 14 residues. The germline V and J ends were trimmed by 4 bases and 0 bases, with 10 bases remaining between them. CDR3 amino acids: CASSKGDTNYGYTF. Written as DNA, the CDR3 is TGTGCCAGCAGCAAAGGGGATACTAACTATGGCTACACCTTC.

This clone was observed a few times. The chain uses TRBV5-6 and TRBJ1-1; 7 nucleotides agree with TRBD1. Germline CDR1 and CDR2: SGHDT and YYEEEE. J lost 3 bases, V lost 1 base, and 3 bases had no gene match. The CDR3 contains 14 residues. CDR3 protein: CASSLTGTDTEAFF. DNA for the CDR3: TGTGCCAGCAGCTTGACCGGGACAGACACTGAAGCTTTCTTT.

The J gene is TRBJ2-3, the V gene TRBV7-9; 7 bases agree with TRBD2. Germline V gene lookup returns CDR1 SEHNR and CDR2 FQNEAQ (reference sequence). V lost 2 bases and J lost 3; bases outside the gene matches: 2. This CDR3 contains 14 residues. CDR3 amino acids: CASSLFGGTDTQYF. The CDR3 nucleotides read TGTGCCAGCAGCTTATTCGGGGGGACAGATACGCAGTATTTT.